This TCR beta chain was captured in a study of blood T cell repertoires in COVID-19. At the level of the study: Sites in the United States, Italy and Spain provided acute and convalescent COVID-19 samples.

Using immunoSEQ multiplex PCR, the repertoire was profiled, and TCRdb retains in-frame clones only, with some absent. The data hold 200,000 to 250,000 clones, with 84% observed a single time. Sequenced: PBMCs or T cells enriched from blood (not recorded which). The clonotype originates from a woman aged 40 to 49 who had recovered from COVID-19.

CDR3 DNA: TGTGCCAGCAGATTTCCGGGACAGGGGAGGTCCGGGGAGCTGTTTTTT. Protein sequence: CASRFPGQGRSGELFF. The chain is built from TRBV28 and TRBJ2-2; the match to TRBD1 covers 10 bases. V trimming: 6 bases; J trimming: 6 bases; junction bases outside the gene matches: 10. The CDR3 totals 16 residues. Per germline, CDR1 MDHEN and CDR2 SYDVKM.